One T cell receptor delta chain is described in this entry. Its antigen is undetermined. A read error likely explains why the TCRdb protein, taken from a much larger clone, differs from this DNA's translation at residue 6; the protein shown is translated from the DNA. This sample was included in a study of γδ T cells in repeated Plasmodium falciparum infection. Study-wide background: Timepoints: baseline, immediately before selected infections, and 21 days after every infection. Malian gammadelta TCRs were studied during no-transmission periods and across acute malaria episodes.

TCRdb reapplied CATT to the multiplex PCR reads. The table shows approximately 50,000 delta-chain clones, with more than 1.5% occurring only once. Study observations and caveats: In Vdelta2-negative, largely Vdelta1+, gammadelta repertoires, repeated controlled infections appeared to drive clonal selection waves.

Bulk repertoires came from Vgamma9/Vdelta2+ or Vdelta2-negative gammadelta T cells flow-sorted from PBMC. The germline gives CDR1 GEAIGNYY, CDR2 EKD. The CDR3 loop spans 25 amino acids. With V trimmed by 0 bases and J by 0 bases, 32 bases remained unmatched. The sample consisted of gamma-delta T cells from blood. The rearrangement links TRDV2 to TRDJ1; 8 nucleotides line up with TRDD3. TCRdb does not report a J gene; here it was assigned by matching the DNA to germline references. The clonotype was recovered from a pool of human donors (malaria-infected and uninfected, not separated). The DNA for the CDR3 is TGTGCCTGTGACACCGAGAGCTTAGGGTTTTGGGAACTAACGACTGGGGGCCCGTACACCGATAAACTCATCTTT. Encoded protein: CACDTESLGFWELTTGGPYTDKLIF.